What follows describes a single T cell receptor (beta chain). Its antigen is undetermined. A second PCR, run for about 7 to 11 cycles, used a sample-barcoded 5' primer plus a J-beta primer mix. A 12-random-nucleotide template-switch adaptor tagged each cDNA molecule. Via MiXCR, TCRdb re-called the 5' RACE reads, giving one row per CDR3 protein. The sample comprises about 640,000 distinct CDR3 sequences, about 54% of which are singletons, and 30% to 40% rests with the top ten. The record originates from a study of blood T cells in healthy people across ages. Study in general: T cells yielded about one barcoded beta molecule per two cells through template switching. General observations from the study: Whereas aged donors had fewer naive CD4+ cells, long-lived donors had more of them and higher diversity.

The V gene end was trimmed by 1 base and the J gene end by 3 bases; junction bases not matched to a gene: 7. CDR1 and CDR2 from the germline V gene are SGHAT and FQNNGV. The CDR3 totals 16 residues. The sequence was collected from a man aged 55 to 70 in good health. This chain connects TRBV11-2 to TRBJ2-3, with 7 bases fitting TRBD2. Specimen: blood. The CDR3 nucleotides read TGTGCCAGCAGCTTAGCCGGGGGGACTCTGACAGATACGCAGTATTTT. The encoded protein is CASSLAGGTLTDTQYF.